This T cell receptor beta chain was identified during a study of OX40 agonist ivuxolimab in advanced cancers. General study results and limits: Clones of CD4+ and CD8+ blood T cells grew by week 6 at doses of 0.1 to 3.0 mg/kg.

Worth noting for this clone: Its matching antigen is unknown.

This CDR3 comprises 14 residues. V lost 1 base to trimming and J lost 7 bases; unmatched junction nucleotides: 1. CDR1 and CDR2 (germline): SNHLY, FYNNEI. The method was immunoSEQ multiplex PCR; TCRdb's version includes in-frame clones alone and lacks a portion of them. Here the sample spans roughly 77,000 clones, around 85% being singletons. The source is an adult with an advanced solid tumor such as melanoma, head and neck, liver or kidney cancer. The sample consisted of CD4+ or CD8+ T cells sorted from blood, taken in a trial of the OX40 agonist ivuxolimab. V gene TRBV2 combines with J gene TRBJ1-6; 7 bases map to TRBD1. The CDR3 DNA is TGTGCCAGCAGTGAAGAGACAGGGAATTCACCCCTCCACTTT. Residues: CASSEETGNSPLHF.